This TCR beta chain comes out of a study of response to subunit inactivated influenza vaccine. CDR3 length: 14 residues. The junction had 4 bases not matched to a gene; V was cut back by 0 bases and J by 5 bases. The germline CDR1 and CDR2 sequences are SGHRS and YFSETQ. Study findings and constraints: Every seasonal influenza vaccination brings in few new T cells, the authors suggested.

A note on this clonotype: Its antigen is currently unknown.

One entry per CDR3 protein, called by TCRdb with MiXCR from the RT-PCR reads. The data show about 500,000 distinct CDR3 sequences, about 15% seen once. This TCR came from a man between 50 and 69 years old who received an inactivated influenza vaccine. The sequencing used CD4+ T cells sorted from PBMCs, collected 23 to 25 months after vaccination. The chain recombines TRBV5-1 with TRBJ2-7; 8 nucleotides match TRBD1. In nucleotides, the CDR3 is TGCGCCAGCAGCTTGGCAGGGGGCGGCCACGAGCAGTACTTC. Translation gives CASSLAGGGHEQYF.